This T cell receptor beta chain was captured in a study of cytomegalovirus exposure and HLA in healthy donors (dated by TCRdb to about 2017). In the study overall: An earlier analysis of 587 of the donors reported 250 to 300 Gb of sequence data and 117 million unique TCR beta sequences obtained from around 180 million T cells. An early release covering roughly 600 HLA-typed donors comprised 250 to 350 gigabases of sequencing data and 85 million or so unique TCR sequences. Among the approximately 400 genotyped donors, around 81% belonged to the genetic ancestry cluster associated with self-reported Caucasian donors. The study aimed to test whether signatures of past pathogen exposure could be identified by cataloging public T cell receptors. The study used immunosequencing to profile the T cell repertoires of approximately 690 subjects and linked those repertoires to cytomegalovirus serostatus. A separate validation cohort of about 110 different subjects was used in addition to the approximately 700-subject first cohort. High-throughput TCR immunosequencing, statistical association of individual TCRs with disease status, and machine learning were combined to predict cytomegalovirus infection status. A later analysis re-examined previously published TCR beta repertoires from hundreds of donors and added high-resolution HLA genotyping to investigate patterns of TCR occurrence. The later analysis used no new phenotypic data to find candidate immune exposures, relying instead on TCR beta sequences and their occurrence across donors. An earlier analysis of fewer than 750 of the donors used high-throughput TCR beta sequencing to judge whether each TCR beta V gene segment behaved as functional or pseudogenic. Donor age, sex, ethnicity and CMV serostatus were compiled alongside the repertoire data. A later genetic analysis took genome-wide SNP genotypes for about 65% of the 666 donors and used that subset as a discovery cohort. All discovery cohort repertoires had been generated using a single sequencing platform. Both class I and class II loci were covered by HLA typing, at four-digit resolution. The number of typed donors differed by locus: roughly 620-630 for A, B, C, DRB1 and DQB1; approximately 520 for DQA1; 606 for DPA1; and 400 to 480 for DPB1. Roughly 5 DR-DQ haplotypes were handled as single units for association and clustering, since linkage in the cohort was strong. Across under 500 genotyped donors of the cohort, an average of about 240,000 unique TCR beta nucleotide sequences per donor were sequenced, and 15% to 20% of those sequences were non-productive.

The cohort was made up of 500 to 850 healthy bone marrow donors. Cohort members were all nominally healthy when sampled, although unrecorded immune exposures were likely present. The donor tested CMV seropositive and was one of the 289 seropositive cohort members. Each donor provided a peripheral blood sample, and peripheral blood mononuclear cells were used for TCR beta sequencing. The Qiagen DNeasy Blood Extraction Kit was used to extract genomic DNA from the blood cell samples. Receptor amplification or capture employed the immunoSEQ multiplex PCR assay. For the multiplex PCR, a mixture combining 60 forward primers for TCR Vbeta segments and 13 reverse primers for TCR Jbeta segments was used. Amplification of the CDR3 region of rearranged TCR beta genes was performed with a multiplex PCR assay on genomic DNA. On the Illumina HiSeq System, the amplified TCR beta libraries were sequenced as 87-base-pair reads. Concerning the study's data processing: In a later analysis, tens of millions of unique TCR beta chains were counted across the 500 to 850 repertoires, and roughly 11 million of these chains were shared by at least two donors. Raw reads were error-corrected and collapsed into unique sequences by a nearest-neighbor algorithm in which closely related sequences were merged to remove PCR and sequencing errors. V, D and J gene segments were assigned by aligning CDR3 sequences to IMGT reference sequences. For a sequence to be retained, a match of at least six nucleotides to both a V gene segment and a J gene segment was required. Rearrangements were classified as productive when the CDR3 lacked stop codons and remained in frame with V and J, and all other rearrangements were classified as non-productive. CDR3 was defined according to IMGT convention as the region running from the second conserved V-encoded cysteine to the conserved J-encoded phenylalanine. The earlier analysis of some 600 of the donors excluded sequences that lacked an unambiguous match to a single V gene segment. In an earlier analysis of 450 to 750 of the donors, a V segment was called functional when productive rearrangements were above 56.7%, and segregating when the standard deviation between donors exceeded 5%. A statistical classification framework was built for diagnosing cytomegalovirus status from the catalog of TCR beta chain sequences. In a later analysis, TCR nucleotide sequences were compared against IMGT/GENE-DB human TR gene sequences so that V and J genes could be assigned. The TCRdist pipeline was used in a later analysis to assign CDR3 sequences and most-parsimonious VDJ recombination scenarios. In a later analysis, each TCR beta chain was defined by its CDR3 amino acid sequence together with its V-gene family, and reads lacking a unique V-gene family were excluded. A later analysis removed several hundred highly shared, low-generation-probability nucleotide sequences to deal with suspected cross-contamination and a sequencing artifact. A later analysis calculated a clonal expansion index for each public chain from normalized within-repertoire ranks of inferred template counts. A later analysis computed generation probabilities with a VDJ recombination model fitted to out-of-frame rearrangements, and checked the results against IGoR. Hypergeometric tests were used in a later analysis to score TCR-TCR, TCR-HLA and TCR-CMV co-occurrence, with a repertoire-size bias correction applied to the TCR pairs. In a later analysis, false discovery rates were estimated by permuting HLA or CMV assignments 20 times. In a later analysis, co-occurring TCRs were grouped using DBSCAN, and TCRdist sequence similarity was added for clustering within HLA-allele-positive subsets. Repertoires with fewer than 30,000 or more than 120,000 public chains, plus five repertoires with anomalous nucleotide sharing, were excluded from co-occurrence clustering. The table comes from immuneACCESS by way of TCRdb, which keeps in-frame sequences with V and J called. Part of the clones is missing from these tables; in studies checked, under half for an unresolved V gene and the rest for unknown reasons. V, J and clone size are taken as reported in that table, and D and trimming were inferred from the DNA itself. Counted in this sample were under 200,000 clones; 65% to 85% of them appeared once. Jointly, the top ten make up about 7% of the sample.

Summary of the overall study and its limitations: V-gene and J-gene trimming of TCR beta chains was associated with a missense DCLRE1C variant in a later genetic analysis, and the association was replicated in an independent cohort. When HLA alleles, especially DR and DQ, strongly co-occurred, TCR associations were difficult to assign to individual alleles. Because the 87-base-pair reads could not distinguish some IMGT-functional V segments, including TRBV6-2 and TRBV6-3, those segments were excluded. A few of the identified cytomegalovirus-associated TCR beta chains were confirmed in vitro to be specific for cytomegalovirus antigens. Most CMV-associated TCR beta chains appeared to be HLA-restricted in a later analysis, and the HLA associations seemed to be driven largely by CMV exposure. Sequencing depth was assumed to be roughly uniform across donors in the presence/absence analyses, though that assumption may not hold. A cluster of highly shared sequence variants was judged likely to be a technical artifact of the sequencing pipeline. Immune exposure information for the cohort was limited to CMV serostatus. The classifier was reported to diagnose cytomegalovirus status with high specificity and sensitivity in both the original and validation cohorts. A later analysis reported that several top co-occurrence clusters appeared linked to parvovirus B19, influenza, CMV and Epstein-Barr virus. Because some donors lacked HLA typing at each locus, the association tests relied only on the typed subset. In this cohort, only TCR beta chains were sequenced, and detectable features were limited by the absence of alpha or paired-chain data. A further reported finding was that TCR beta sequences accurately predicted the HLA-A and HLA-B alleles for most subjects in the first cohort. Specific HLA alleles were associated with about 17,000 TCR beta sequences at a false discovery rate of 0.05 in a later analysis. Linkage disequilibrium might explain the correlated functional status among segregating V segments, but an unknown experimental factor could not be ruled out. Across donors, most TCR sequences were observed very rarely, whereas some public TCRs were present in many individuals. In a later analysis, HLA-associated TCR beta chains showed more clonal expansion and lower generation probabilities than non-associated chains that were equally common. In the study, some 160 TCR beta chains were listed as associated with cytomegalovirus. A later genetic analysis reported fewer N-insertions in productive TCRs among donors in an Asian-associated ancestry cluster than the roughly 700-donor mean. Broadly in line with IMGT annotations, most TCR beta V segments showed up in productive rearrangements about 87% or about 30% of the time in an earlier analysis of several hundred of the donors. It was suggested by the authors that the approach could potentially be generalized to other disease states and immunological phenotypes. In a later analysis, the rate of TCR association differed among HLA loci, with DRB1 alleles having the most associated TCRs and HLA-C alleles having the fewest. Because counts were too low, 15 to 20 rarely observed V segments, including chromosome 9 orphons, were excluded from the earlier analysis of fewer than 650 of the donors.

Looking up the germline V gene yields CDR1 SGHTA and CDR2 FQGNSA. The CDR3 measures 15 amino acids from cysteine to phenylalanine. Just CDR3 DNA is preserved here, 45 bases in frame from base 1. Trimming costs V 5 bases and J 8 bases, and their ends lie 16 bases apart. Of note for this clone: There is no known antigen for this receptor. Nothing much larger sits one base from this clone, and base qualities are not available.

The source material was PBMCs. The TCR originated in a young woman in good health and CMV-seropositive. The sequence joins TRBV7-2 to TRBJ1-6; the D gene is perhaps TRBD1, from 6 matching bases. The CDR3 region: CASSQQGSSDSPLHF. The base sequence is TGTGCCAGCAGCCAACAGGGATCTTCCGATTCACCCCTCCACTTT. Supplemented by the reference TRBV7-2 and TRBJ1-6 proteins around the CDR3, the complete variable domain is GAGVSQSPSNKVTEKGKDVELRCDPISGHTALYWYRQSLGQGLEFLIYFQGNSAPDKSGLPSDRFSAERTGGSVSTLTIQRTQQEDSAVYLCASSQQGSSDSPLHFGNGTRLTVT.